This T cell receptor beta chain originates from a study of CD8+CD57+ T cells in acquired aplastic anemia (dated by TCRdb to about 2018). Context from the whole study: On average, sorted CD4+ and CD8+ cells yielded approximately 3 ug of extracted DNA, with a range of 0.2 to 27.4 ug. Healthy donor samples averaged approximately 10 million reads for CD4+ and under 12 million for CD8+ cells. Broad study findings and their caveats: No significant difference in CD8+ Simpson's diversity was found between patients and healthy controls (P=0.060). Twenty-nine CD8+ CDR3 sequences were shared between patients and controls but appeared highly expressed in patients and within their immunodominant clones.

In this study, sorted CD4+ and CD8+ T cells from the blood of healthy subjects and of severe aplastic anemia patients had their TCR repertoires deep-sequenced. Ficoll-Paque density gradient centrifugation was used to isolate peripheral blood mononuclear cells. CD4+ and CD8+ T cells were sorted by FACS or magnetic beads before DNA extraction. Genomic DNA was used as template for profiling of TCR beta VDJ combinations and CDR3 sequences. An Illumina HiSeq 2000 was the platform used for TCR repertoire sequencing. The authors processed their data as follows. TRBV/TRBJ rearrangement plots, CDR3 size and DJ length profiles, and Simpson's diversity index were used to evaluate the repertoires. The most abundant DNA sequence in the deep sequencing data was defined as the immunodominant clone. CDR3 amino acid sequences were screened for sharing across subjects and compared with published repertoires and the VDJdb database. TCRdb ran its own pipeline on the public reads, namely fastp trimming at Q25 and MiXCR clone calling, and kept in-frame beta chains. Each CDR3 protein gets just one entry, which takes the most common genes and DNA from the rows behind it. V and J calls and clone size were set by TCRdb, not the authors. The sample table records some 180,000 distinct CDR3 sequences; 40% to 50% of these occur just once. 2.5% to 3.5% of the sample goes to the ten largest clones.

Including the terminal cysteine and phenylalanine, the CDR3 comprises 18 residues. The DNA shown is the 54-base CDR3, in frame from base 1. According to the germline V gene (reference sequence), CDR1 reads MNHEY and CDR2 reads SMNVEV. Notes on this clonotype: Its binding antigen is unknown. The junction shows a germline mismatch at one end, possibly a read error.

The sequencing sample was made of sorted CD4+, CD8+, or CD8+CD57+ T cells (not recorded which) from PBMCs. This TCR derives from a human donor in good health. The chain is encoded by TRBV27 joined to TRBJ2-1; 11 central nucleotides agree with TRBD2. The DNA sequence is TGTGCCAGCAGTTTATGGACTAGCGGGTTAAGCTCCTACAATGAGCAGCTCTTC. Translated, this gives CASSLWTSGLSSYNEQLF.